Listed below are T cell receptor beta chains from one sample, sequenced in a study of PD-1 blockade in classical Hodgkin lymphoma. The repertoire was sequenced with immunoSEQ multiplex PCR; TCRdb's copy has only in-frame clones and lacks some. The sample holds tens of thousands of clones, approximately 90% seen once. The source material was peripheral blood mononuclear cells (PBMCs), sampled before the second cycle of nivolumab. These receptors originate from a human donor with classical Hodgkin lymphoma. Both conserved end residues are part of each CDR3. D genes are given only for firm matches. Only some rows state a clone size, as once, few, many or a class for expanded clones.

j_call clone_size d_call v_call cdr3_aa cdr3_nt
TRBJ1-3 NA NA TRBV7-9 CASSLDREDTIYF TGTGCCAGCAGCTTGGATAGGGAGGACACCATATATTTT
TRBJ2-2 NA TRBD2 TRBV5-5 CASSLSPSGVYTGELFF TGTGCCAGCAGCTTGTCTCCTAGCGGGGTATACACCGGGGAGCTGTTTTTT
TRBJ1-1 NA NA TRBV11-2 CASSLLLNTEAFF TGTGCCAGCAGCTTATTGTTGAACACTGAAGCTTTCTTT
TRBJ1-5 few NA TRBV7-9 CASSYAGNQPQHF TGTGCCAGCAGCTATGCAGGCAATCAGCCCCAGCATTTT
TRBJ1-1 NA NA TRBV7-9 CASSPRGTAGTEAFF TGTGCCAGCAGCCCTCGGGGGACCGCGGGCACTGAAGCTTTCTTT
TRBJ2-7 NA NA TRBV6-5 CASRSGTQQDEQYF TGTGCCAGCAGAAGCGGCACTCAACAGGACGAGCAGTACTTC
TRBJ1-2 few TRBD1 TRBV5-1 CASSTRTGSNYGYTF TGCGCCAGCAGCACCCGGACAGGATCTAACTATGGCTACACCTTC
TRBJ2-5 NA TRBD2 TRBV5-3 CARRSLFSGAQETQYF TGTGCCAGAAGGTCGCTATTTAGCGGGGCCCAAGAGACCCAGTACTTC
TRBJ1-2 NA TRBD1 TRBV9 CASSPRDRDSNYGYTF TGTGCCAGCAGCCCACGGGACAGGGACTCTAACTATGGCTACACCTTC
TRBJ2-5 NA TRBD1 TRBV7-7 CASSPGGGYAETQYF TGTGCCAGCAGCCCAGGGGGCGGTTATGCGGAGACCCAGTACTTC
TRBJ2-7 few TRBD1 TRBV18 CASSPRTGGPYEQYF TGTGCCAGCTCACCACGGACAGGGGGACCCTACGAGCAGTACTTC